The rows below give T cell receptor beta chains drawn from one sample of a study of CD8+ T cells in alopecia areata. The protocol was immunoSEQ multiplex PCR, while the TCRdb copy is restricted to in-frame clones and leaves out a portion. The sample holds about 130,000 clones; around 60% are singletons and the top ten take roughly 4.3%. The starting material was CD4+ T cells sorted from blood, obtained at week 0. The origin of the receptors is a human donor with alopecia areata. The CDR3 runs from the conserved cysteine through the conserved F or W. The D gene is left open where the match is weak. Size is omitted from some rows. Given values are once, few, many or a class for expanded clones.

clone size,V gene,D gene,J gene,CDR3 protein,CDR3 DNA
few,TRBV18,TRBD2,TRBJ2-7,CASSTRTSDEQYF,TGTGCCAGCTCGACACGGACTAGCGACGAGCAGTACTTC
-,TRBV7-9,-,TRBJ2-7,CASSEGRSSYEQYF,TGTGCCAGCAGCGAGGGCAGGTCGTCCTACGAGCAGTACTTC
-,TRBV19,TRBD1,TRBJ2-7,CASSGRDRAYEQYF,TGTGCCAGTAGTGGCCGGGACAGGGCCTACGAGCAGTACTTC
-,TRBV28,-,TRBJ2-7,CASSTPYEQYF,TGTGCCAGCAGTACCCCCTACGAGCAGTACTTC
-,TRBV7-2,TRBD2,TRBJ2-3,CASSPTSGSPPTQYF,TGTGCCAGCAGCCCAACTAGCGGGAGTCCCCCTACGCAGTATTTT
-,TRBV2,-,TRBJ2-6,CASFRSFVPNVLTF,TGTGCCAGCTTTAGAAGTTTTGTTCCCAACGTCCTGACTTTC
-,TRBV7-2,-,TRBJ2-7,CASSLLDNSYEQYF,TGTGCCAGCAGCTTATTAGACAATTCTTACGAGCAGTACTTC
once,TRBV7-2,TRBD2,TRBJ2-3,CASSARLAGGPTSPDTQYF,TGTGCCAGCAGCGCTCGACTAGCGGGGGGACCTACGTCCCCAGATACGCAGTATTTT
-,TRBV4-1,TRBD2,TRBJ2-3,CASSSATSGLTDTQYF,TGCGCCAGCAGCTCTGCGACTAGCGGGCTCACAGATACGCAGTATTTT
-,TRBV5-4,-,TRBJ1-5,CASSSDGTSNQPQHF,TGTGCCAGCAGCTCGGACGGAACCAGCAATCAGCCCCAGCATTTT
once,TRBV2,-,TRBJ1-5,CASSLDRYQPQHF,TGTGCCAGCAGTCTAGACAGATATCAGCCCCAGCATTTT
-,TRBV2,TRBD2,TRBJ2-2,CASSEQRGATGELFF,TGTGCCAGCAGTGAACAGCGGGGAGCCACCGGGGAGCTGTTTTTT
-,TRBV9,-,TRBJ2-7,CASSVGGDGTYEQYF,TGTGCCAGCAGCGTAGGGGGCGATGGTACCTACGAGCAGTACTTC
once,TRBV6-1,TRBD1,TRBJ1-4,CASSGTGSNEKLFF,TGTGCCAGCAGCGGGACAGGGAGTAATGAAAAACTGTTTTTT
many,TRBV7-2,TRBD2,TRBJ2-5,CASSLRPGLASGETQYF,TGTGCCAGCAGCTTAAGACCGGGACTAGCATCTGGAGAGACCCAGTACTTC
-,TRBV29-1,-,TRBJ2-2,CSVQGGADTGELFF,TGCAGCGTTCAGGGGGGGGCGGACACCGGGGAGCTGTTTTTT
-,TRBV7-2,-,TRBJ1-1,CASSTPSGTENTEAFF,TGTGCCAGCAGCACCCCCTCCGGGACGGAGAACACTGAAGCTTTCTTT
once,TRBV5-1,-,TRBJ2-7,CASSLEVTSSFFVREQYF,TGCGCCAGCAGCTTGGAGGTGACATCGTCCTTTTTTGTGCGGGAGCAGTACTTC
-,TRBV7-2,-,TRBJ1-4,CASSPRAATNEKLFF,TGTGCCAGCAGCCCCCGAGCAGCAACTAATGAAAAACTGTTTTTT
many,TRBV4-2,-,TRBJ2-3,CASSQDLRVTDTQYF,TGTGCCAGCAGCCAAGACTTGAGAGTGACAGATACGCAGTATTTT
-,TRBV7-2,TRBD2,TRBJ2-7,CASSLSSGRGHEQYF,TGTGCCAGCAGCTTAAGTAGCGGGAGGGGACACGAGCAGTACTTC
-,TRBV12-2,-,TRBJ2-5,CASRWSWPRGQTQYF,TGTGCAAGTCGCTGGAGTTGGCCCCGGGGTCAGACCCAGTACTTC
-,TRBV9,-,TRBJ1-2,CASSPQANYGYTF,TGTGCCAGCAGCCCTCAGGCTAACTATGGCTACACCTTC
medium-sized,TRBV7-2,TRBD1,TRBJ2-3,CASSLSRTGGVDTQYF,TGTGCCAGCAGCTTATCCCGGACAGGGGGCGTGGATACGCAGTATTTT
-,TRBV5-1,-,TRBJ2-1,CASSDRYNEQFF,TGCGCCAGCAGTGACAGATACAATGAGCAGTTCTTC
few,TRBV6-1,-,TRBJ1-1,CASTEEATNTEAFF,TGTGCCAGCACCGAAGAGGCTACGAACACTGAAGCTTTCTTT
-,TRBV10-3,-,TRBJ1-1,CAIRGGVNTEAFF,TGTGCCATCAGGGGTGGGGTGAACACTGAAGCTTTCTTT